These T cell receptor beta chains were read from a single sample in a study of cytotoxic CD8 clonotypes in ibrutinib-treated CLL. Libraries were prepared by immunoSEQ multiplex PCR; TCRdb keeps only in-frame clonotypes and omits some of them. Altogether some 300,000 clones are present, just under 80% being singletons, with the ten largest covering under 8.5%. Specimen: PBMCs, collected before ibrutinib treatment. These receptors originate from a human donor with chronic lymphocytic leukemia. The CDR3 runs from the conserved cysteine through the conserved F or W. A D gene is named only where the DNA matches it firmly. Clone sizes are given selectively: once, few, many, or a class where the clone is expanded.

TRBJ2-1 | TRBD2 | TRBV5-4 | . | TGTGCCAGCAGGGCTCTAGCGGGATCAAGGAATGAGCAGTTCTTC | CASRALAGSRNEQFF
TRBJ2-3 | . | TRBV19 | once | TGTGCCAGTAGTATAGGTCAGCTTACGCAGTATTTT | CASSIGQLTQYF
TRBJ1-3 | . | TRBV27 | . | TGTGCCAGCAGACCTAATTCAGGGGTTGGAAACACCATATATTTT | CASRPNSGVGNTIYF
TRBJ2-7 | TRBD1 | TRBV19 | . | TGTGCCAGTAGTATAGAGTTGGGACAGACCTACGAGCAGTACTTC | CASSIELGQTYEQYF
TRBJ2-5 | . | TRBV19 | . | TGTGCCAGTAGTATAGGCAGCCAAGAGACCCAGTACTTC | CASSIGSQETQYF
TRBJ2-5 | TRBD2 | TRBV18 | few | TGTGCCAGCTCGCACCCGGGACTAGGTTTTGAGACCCAGTACTTC | CASSHPGLGFETQYF
TRBJ2-1 | TRBD2 | TRBV5-1 | . | TGCGCCAGCAGCTTGGGAATTAGCGGGACCTACAATGAGCAGTTCTTC | CASSLGISGTYNEQFF
TRBJ2-1 | TRBD2 | TRBV13 | . | TGTGCCAGCAGCCCGGAGACTAGCATCTACAATGAGCAGTTCTTC | CASSPETSIYNEQFF
TRBJ2-3 | TRBD2 | TRBV7-2 | many | TGTGCCAGCAGCTTAAAGTCTAGCGGGAGCACAGATACGCAGTATTTT | CASSLKSSGSTDTQYF
TRBJ2-1 | . | TRBV25-1 | . | TGTGCCAGCAGTGTCGAAAATGAGCAGTTCTTC | CASSVENEQFF
TRBJ2-3 | TRBD2 | TRBV9 | once | TGTGCCAGCAGCGTAGGCGGGAGGGCCTCGGGAGATACGCAGTATTTT | CASSVGGRASGDTQYF
TRBJ1-3 | . | TRBV15 | . | TGTGCCACCAGCAAGACAGCGTTTGGAAACACCATATATTTT | CATSKTAFGNTIYF
TRBJ2-1 | . | TRBV7-8 | . | TGTGCCAGCAGTCAAAGTTTCTCCTACAATGAGCAGTTCTTC | CASSQSFSYNEQFF
TRBJ2-7 | TRBD2 | TRBV6-1 | . | TGTGCCAGCAGTGAAGCGCGAGCGGGAGGCGTCCGGGGCGAGCAGTACTTC | CASSEARAGGVRGEQYF
TRBJ2-7 | . | TRBV2 | . | TGTGCCAGCAGTGAAGCGGGACCACCGTCCTACGAGCAGTACTTC | CASSEAGPPSYEQYF
TRBJ2-5 | TRBD2 | TRBV11-3 | few | TGTGCCAGCAGCTTAGGACTAGCCGCCCGAGGACAAGAGACCCAGTACTTC | CASSLGLAARGQETQYF
TRBJ2-7 | TRBD2 | TRBV14 | . | TGTGCCAGCAGCCAAGGACCGGGACTAGTGTCGAAAGTCTTC | CASSQGPGLVSKVF
TRBJ1-1 | . | TRBV21-1 | . | TGTGCCAGCAGCAAATCCTGGGGTCGGACCACTGAAGCTTTCTTT | CASSKSWGRTTEAFF
TRBJ1-5 | . | TRBV9 | few | TGTGCCAGCAGCGTAGGGTATAGCAATCAGCCCCAGCATTTT | CASSVGYSNQPQHF
TRBJ2-7 | TRBD2 | TRBV6-1 | few | TGTGCCAGCAGTGAAGCGGGAGGGTTCGGGTACGAGCAGTACTTC | CASSEAGGFGYEQYF
TRBJ2-7 | . | TRBV30 | once | TGTGCCTACTGGACACAACCCTTCTACGAGCAGTACTTC | CAYWTQPFYEQYF
TRBJ1-2 | . | TRBV9 | few | TGTGCCAGCAGCGTAGGGTGGACAGAAGACTATGGCTACACCTTC | CASSVGWTEDYGYTF
TRBJ2-5 | TRBD1 | TRBV5-1 | . | TGCGCCAGCAGCCTAGGACAGGTTTCAGAGTTGGAGACCCAGTACTTC | CASSLGQVSELETQYF
TRBJ1-2 | TRBD1 | TRBV5-4 | . | TGTGCCAGCAGCTGGACAGGGCTTTATGGCTACACCTTC | CASSWTGLYGYTF
TRBJ2-7 | TRBD1 | TRBV18 | . | TGTGCCAGCTCGCTCCCGGGACAGCCCTACGAGCAGTACTTC | CASSLPGQPYEQYF
TRBJ2-7 | TRBD1 | TRBV29-1 | . | TGCAGCGTGGGGACAGACGAGCAGTACTTC | CSVGTDEQYF
TRBJ2-2 | . | TRBV7-7 | . | TGTGCCAGCAGCTTATTGGCAGGGGTTACCGGGGAGCTGTTTTTT | CASSLLAGVTGELFF
TRBJ1-5 | . | TRBV7-8 | . | TGTGCCAGCAGCTTAGGTATTTTGGCGGGGAATCAGCCCCAGCATTTT | CASSLGILAGNQPQHF
TRBJ1-2 | . | TRBV4-2 | . | TGTGCCAGCAGCCAAGTTGACGAACCGGGCTATGGCTACACCTTC | CASSQVDEPGYGYTF
TRBJ2-1 | TRBD1 | TRBV6-1 | few | TGTGCCAGCAGTGAGGACAGGGTCAATGAGCAGTTCTTC | CASSEDRVNEQFF
TRBJ2-7 | TRBD2 | TRBV10-2 | . | TGCGCCAGCAGTACGACTAGCCCGTCCTACGAGCAGTACTTC | CASSTTSPSYEQYF
TRBJ2-7 | . | TRBV5-5 | . | TGTGCCAGCAGCTCCCGGGACACGCCCTACGAGCAGTACTTC | CASSSRDTPYEQYF
TRBJ2-5 | . | TRBV7-2 | few | TGTGCCAGCACCGTTAATGGACAGACACAAGAGACCCAGTACTTC | CASTVNGQTQETQYF
TRBJ2-7 | . | TRBV28 | . | TGTGCCAGCAGCCTGGTTAGGTGGGACGAGCAGTACTTC | CASSLVRWDEQYF
TRBJ1-5 | . | TRBV2 | few | TGTGCCAGCTATCTTGGGAGGACAGATCAGCCCCAGCATTTT | CASYLGRTDQPQHF
TRBJ2-7 | . | TRBV5-4 | . | TGTGCCAGCAGCTTGGATTTCGGGGGCTCCTACGAGCAGTACTTC | CASSLDFGGSYEQYF
TRBJ1-2 | TRBD1 | TRBV27 | . | TGTGCCAGCAGCGATGACAGGGGAAATCATGGCTACACCTTC | CASSDDRGNHGYTF
TRBJ2-2 | . | TRBV5-1 | . | TGCGCCAGCAGCTTGGACTCCGTGAACACCGGGGAGCTGTTTTTT | CASSLDSVNTGELFF
TRBJ2-1 | TRBD2 | TRBV7-3 | many | TGTGCCAGCAGCCCCGGACTAGCGGGAGAGAGGAATGAGCAGTTCTTC | CASSPGLAGERNEQFF
TRBJ2-1 | . | TRBV29-1 | . | TGCAGCGTTGACCGGACATGGGCATATGAGCAGTTCTTC | CSVDRTWAYEQFF
TRBJ2-1 | . | TRBV5-1 | . | TGCGCCAGCAGCTTGGTAGTCGGGAGTGTGAATGAGCAGTTCTTC | CASSLVVGSVNEQFF
TRBJ2-7 | TRBD2 | TRBV7-9 | . | TGTGCCAGCAGCTTGAGCGGGGCCCCCTACGAGCAGTACTTC | CASSLSGAPYEQYF
TRBJ2-3 | . | TRBV11-2 | . | TGTGCCAGCAGCTTAGCTGTCCATTCCGGGGATACGCAGTATTTT | CASSLAVHSGDTQYF
TRBJ2-1 | TRBD2 | TRBV29-1 | . | TGCAGCGTTGAAGGAGGAGCGGGAGCCTACAATGAGCAGTTCTTC | CSVEGGAGAYNEQFF
TRBJ2-2 | . | TRBV19 | . | TGTGCCAGTAGGGAACAGGCGATGAACACCGGGGAGCTGTTTTTT | CASREQAMNTGELFF
TRBJ2-2 | . | TRBV7-7 | . | TGTGCCAGCAGCTCCTTAATCACGGGACTTCTGGGCACCGGGGAGCTGTTTTTT | CASSSLITGLLGTGELFF
TRBJ2-5 | TRBD2 | TRBV30 | . | TGTGCCTGGAGAGTAGAGGGAGGGCTTTCCTCTAGCCAGTACTTC | CAWRVEGGLSSSQYF
TRBJ2-7 | . | TRBV6-5 | . | TGTGCCAGCAGAAACCGGGACATCACCTACGAGCAGTACTTC | CASRNRDITYEQYF
TRBJ2-1 | . | TRBV27 | few | TGTGCCAGCACACGGATTAACTACAATGAGCAGTTCTTC | CASTRINYNEQFF
TRBJ2-1 | . | TRBV19 | few | TGTGCCAGTAGTATAGGTTCCGGGACAACCAATGAGCAGTTCTTC | CASSIGSGTTNEQFF
TRBJ1-1 | TRBD1 | TRBV27 | . | TGTGCCAGCAGGAGACAGGGTATGAACACTGAAGCTTTCTTT | CASRRQGMNTEAFF
TRBJ2-1 | TRBD1 | TRBV29-1 | . | TGCAGCGTCACGGGACAGGGGTACAATGAGCAGTTCTTC | CSVTGQGYNEQFF
TRBJ2-3 | . | TRBV29-1 | . | TGCAGCGCCGTTGAACCGCGGGTTCCAGATACGCAGTATTTT | CSAVEPRVPDTQYF
TRBJ1-1 | . | TRBV19 | . | TGTGCCAGTAGTCCATACCGGGACATCGGATGGGACACTGAAGCTTTCTTT | CASSPYRDIGWDTEAFF